What follows are 14 T cell receptor beta chains derived from one specimen sequenced in a study of shared clonotypes between healthy human individuals. Repertoires were generated with immunoSEQ multiplex PCR, while TCRdb's copy carries only in-frame clones and drops some. The profile shows some 2,000,000 clones, almost 96% of them singletons. The material sequenced was naive CD4+ T cells sorted from blood. Specified subset: CD45RA+ positively selected. These receptors all come from a man aged 18 to 29 in good health.

The chain employs TRBV15 and TRBJ2-2, with TRBD1 as a possible D gene (5 bases). The CDR3 loop spans 16 amino acids. Germline-derived CDR1 and CDR2 are LNHNV and YYDKDF (reference sequence). V lost 3 bases and J 1 base, leaving 12 bases between the germline ends. Here the CDR3 reads CATSSGKGQNTGELFF. CDR3 coding DNA: TGTGCCACCAGCAGCGGCAAAGGACAGAACACCGGGGAGCTGTTTTTT.

CDR3 DNA sequence: TGTGCCAGCAGGTTCCTGGGGGAGCTGTTTTTT. It encodes CASRFLGELFF. The rearrangement uses TRBV7-2 and TRBJ2-2, with D uncertain. CDR3 length equals 11 residues. Looked up from germline, CDR1 is SGHTA and CDR2 is FQGNSA. Trimming removed 6 bases at V and 8 bases at J, with 7 bases between. Full variable domain (missing parts from reference TRBV7-2 and TRBJ2-2): GAGVSQSPSNKVTEKGKDVELRCDPISGHTALYWYRQSLGQGLEFLIYFQGNSAPDKSGLPSDRFSAERTGGSVSTLTIQRTQQEDSAVYLCASRFLGELFFGEGSRLTVL.

The rearrangement uses TRBV18 and TRBJ2-1; 9 bases map to TRBD1. This CDR3 comprises 14 residues. Germline V CDR1 and CDR2: KGHSH, LQKENI. The ends lost 1 base at V and 9 bases at J; junction bases unmatched: 4. The DNA for the CDR3 is TGTGCCAGCTCACCACGGACAGGGGACGGTGAGCAGTTCTTC. It is translated as CASSPRTGDGEQFF.

This chain connects TRBV5-1 to TRBJ1-1; D may be TRBD1 (6 bases). The CDR3 is made up of 14 amino acids. Germline V gene data show CDR1 as SGHRS and CDR2 as YFSETQ. The V end lost 0 bases, the J end lost 10 bases, and 16 bases lay between the germline ends. The CDR3 DNA follows: TGCGCCAGCAGCTTGGCAGGGGATGAGGTTGGAGCTTTCTTT. This codes for CASSLAGDEVGAFF.

V is TRBV5-6 and J is TRBJ1-5; D is possibly TRBD1 (5 bases). V lost 3 bases, J lost 5 bases, and 15 bases lay in between. The germline V gene encodes CDR1 SGHDT and CDR2 YYEEEE. The CDR3 contains 15 residues. The CDR3 bases are TGTGCCAGCAGCTCTCAGGGTTTGTTCTATCAGCCCCAGCATTTT. As protein: CASSSQGLFYQPQHF.

Remarks on this clone: The junction and the germline gene differ at one end; a read error may be behind it. This rearrangement joins TRBV28 to TRBJ2-7; TRBD1 or TRBD2 may be the D gene (5 bases each). Germline V gives CDR1 MDHEN, CDR2 SYDVKM. The CDR3 is made up of 11 amino acids. Here the CDR3 reads CATLAGTTDFF. For the CDR3, the DNA is TGTGCCACCTTAGCCGGGACCACTGATTTCTTC.

The V and J genes are TRBV4-3 and TRBJ2-2; TRBD2 is a possible D gene (5 bases). This CDR3 region has 15 residues. Germline loops: CDR1 LGHNA, CDR2 YSLEER. V gave up 0 bases and J gave up 6 bases, with 11 bases separating them. This chain's CDR3 is CASSQELAGAGELFF. Written as DNA, the CDR3 is TGCGCCAGCAGCCAAGAGCTAGCCGGGGCCGGGGAGCTGTTTTTT.

This clone was found a few times. The chain uses TRBV7-2 and TRBJ2-7; TRBD2 agrees at 10 bases. The V gene end was trimmed by 5 bases and the J gene end by 0 bases; junction bases not matched to a gene: 13. CDR3 length: 18 amino acids. Germline CDR1 is SGHTA and CDR2 is FQGNSA. The CDR3 DNA is TGTGCCAGCAGCCCCTTATTAGCGGGGGGCGGAAGCTCCTACGAGCAGTACTTC. Translated, it gives CASSPLLAGGGSSYEQYF. Full variable domain (rest looked up from reference TRBV7-2 and TRBJ2-7): GAGVSQSPSNKVTEKGKDVELRCDPISGHTALYWYRQSLGQGLEFLIYFQGNSAPDKSGLPSDRFSAERTGGSVSTLTIQRTQQEDSAVYLCASSPLLAGGGSSYEQYFGPGTRLTVT.

The V gene is TRBV28, the J gene TRBJ1-5; D is ambiguous. Germline V CDR1 and CDR2: MDHEN, SYDVKM. V lost 1 base and J 2 bases, leaving 6 bases between the germline ends. The CDR3 totals 14 residues. As DNA, the CDR3 is TGTGCCAGCAGTTTATATCCCGGCAATCAGCCCCAGCATTTT. As protein: CASSLYPGNQPQHF.

The J gene is TRBJ2-2, the V gene TRBV5-8; 9 nucleotides line up with TRBD1. J lost 5 bases, V lost 3 bases, and 5 bases had no gene match. CDR1 and CDR2 (germline): SGHTS, YDEGEE. The length of the CDR3 is 15 residues. The CDR3 nucleotides read TGTGCCAGCAGCTCGGGACAGGGCTATACCGGGGAGCTGTTTTTT. Protein product: CASSSGQGYTGELFF. Complete variable domain (other parts from reference TRBV5-8 and TRBJ2-2): EAGVTQSPTHLIKTRGQQATLRCSPISGHTSVYWYQQALGLGLQFLLWYDEGEERNRGNFPPRFSGRQFPNYSSELNVNALELEDSALYLCASSSGQGYTGELFFGEGSRLTVL.

This sequence joins TRBV2 and TRBJ2-1; D unresolved. CDR1 is SNHLY and CDR2 is FYNNEI in the germline V gene. The germline V and J ends were trimmed by 2 bases and 15 bases, with 17 bases remaining between them. This CDR3 has 13 residues. CDR3 bases: TGTGCCAGCAGTGAATCCAGTGGTCCTTCCCGGTTCTTC. As protein: CASSESSGPSRFF.

The chain couples TRBV11-3 to TRBJ2-1; 11 positions match TRBD1. From germline, CDR1 is SGHNT and CDR2 YENEEA. The CDR3 contains 15 residues. V lost 5 bases, J lost 4 bases, and 4 bases stayed unmatched. The CDR3 region is CASSEGTGGYNEQFF. Written as DNA, the CDR3 is TGTGCCAGCAGCGAGGGGACAGGGGGGTACAATGAGCAGTTCTTC.

This chain connects TRBV5-1 to TRBJ2-7, with 8 bases aligning to TRBD2. The CDR3 is 16 amino acids. Per the germline V gene, CDR1 is SGHRS and CDR2 is YFSETQ. V trimming: 4 bases; J trimming: 7 bases; junction bases outside the gene matches: 16. The CDR3, as DNA: TGCGCCAGCAGCGAAGCCCCGGGACTAGGGCCTACAGAGCAGTACTTC. Amino acid sequence: CASSEAPGLGPTEQYF.

The CDR3 DNA reads as TGTGCCAGCAGCTTAGTTGGAACATTGAACACCGGGGAGCTGTTTTTT. Translating it yields CASSLVGTLNTGELFF. V and J are TRBV7-9 and TRBJ2-2, with D hard to call. Germline CDR1 and CDR2: SEHNR and FQNEAQ (reference sequence). With 1 base removed from V and 1 base from J, the gap between germline ends came to 10 bases. There are 16 residues in the CDR3.